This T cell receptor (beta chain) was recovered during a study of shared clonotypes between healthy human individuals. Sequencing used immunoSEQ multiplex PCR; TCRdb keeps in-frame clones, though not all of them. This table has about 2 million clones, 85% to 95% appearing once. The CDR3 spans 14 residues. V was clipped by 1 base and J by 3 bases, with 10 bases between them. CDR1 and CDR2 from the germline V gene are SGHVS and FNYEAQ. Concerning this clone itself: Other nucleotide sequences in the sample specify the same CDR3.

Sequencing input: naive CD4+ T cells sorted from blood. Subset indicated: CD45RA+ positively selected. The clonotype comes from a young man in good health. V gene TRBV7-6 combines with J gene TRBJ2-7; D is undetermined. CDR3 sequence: CASSLVPGDYEQYF. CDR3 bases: TGTGCCAGCAGCTTAGTACCAGGAGACTACGAGCAGTACTTC. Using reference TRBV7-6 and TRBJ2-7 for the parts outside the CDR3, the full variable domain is GAGVSQSPRYKVTKRGQDVALRCDPISGHVSLYWYRQALGQGPEFLTYFNYEAQQDKSGLPNDRFSAERPEGSISTLTIQRTEQRDSAMYRCASSLVPGDYEQYFGPGTRLTVT.